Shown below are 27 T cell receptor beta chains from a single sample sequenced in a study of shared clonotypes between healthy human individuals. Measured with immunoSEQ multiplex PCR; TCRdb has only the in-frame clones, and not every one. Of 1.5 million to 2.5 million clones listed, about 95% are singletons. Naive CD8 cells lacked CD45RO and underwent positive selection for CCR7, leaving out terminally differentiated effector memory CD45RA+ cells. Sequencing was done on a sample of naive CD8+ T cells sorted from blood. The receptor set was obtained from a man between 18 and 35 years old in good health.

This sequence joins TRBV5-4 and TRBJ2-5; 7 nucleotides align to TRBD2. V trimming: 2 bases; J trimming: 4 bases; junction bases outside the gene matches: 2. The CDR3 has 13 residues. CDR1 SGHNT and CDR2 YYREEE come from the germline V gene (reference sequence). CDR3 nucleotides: TGTGCCAGCAGCTTTGGGGGGGGAGAGACCCAGTACTTC. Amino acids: CASSFGGGETQYF.

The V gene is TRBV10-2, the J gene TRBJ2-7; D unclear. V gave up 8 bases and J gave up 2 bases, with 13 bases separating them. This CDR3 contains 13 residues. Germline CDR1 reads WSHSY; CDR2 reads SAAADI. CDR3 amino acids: CASLEDAAYEQYF. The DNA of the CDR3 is TGCGCCAGCCTTGAAGACGCAGCCTACGAGCAGTACTTC.

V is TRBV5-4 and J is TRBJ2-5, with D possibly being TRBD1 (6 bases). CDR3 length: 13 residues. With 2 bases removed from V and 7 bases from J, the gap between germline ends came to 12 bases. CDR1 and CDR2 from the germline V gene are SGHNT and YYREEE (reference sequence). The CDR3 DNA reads TGTGCCAGCAGCTTTACAGGGCAGGGGACCCAGTACTTC. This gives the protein CASSFTGQGTQYF.

The CDR3 DNA is TGTGCCAGCAGAGGACAGGGTAGCAATTCACCCCTCCACTTT. It codes for CASRGQGSNSPLHF. This chain links TRBV5-4 with TRBJ1-6, with 8 bases lining up with TRBD1. Germline values: CDR1 SGHNT, CDR2 YYREEE (reference sequence). There are 14 residues in the CDR3. With V trimmed by 5 bases and J by 7 bases, 5 bases remained unmatched.

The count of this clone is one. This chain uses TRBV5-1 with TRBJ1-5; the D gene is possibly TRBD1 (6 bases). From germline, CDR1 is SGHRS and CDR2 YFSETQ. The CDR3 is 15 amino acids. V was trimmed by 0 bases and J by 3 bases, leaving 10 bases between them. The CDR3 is CASSLGMGANQPQHF. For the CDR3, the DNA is TGCGCCAGCAGCTTGGGAATGGGGGCCAATCAGCCCCAGCATTTT.

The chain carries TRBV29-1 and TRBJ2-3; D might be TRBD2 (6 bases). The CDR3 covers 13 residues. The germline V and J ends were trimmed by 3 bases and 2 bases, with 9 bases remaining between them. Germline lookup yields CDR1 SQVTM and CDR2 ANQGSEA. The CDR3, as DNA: TGCAGCGTTGAGGGGACTTACACAGATACGCAGTATTTT. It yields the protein CSVEGTYTDTQYF.

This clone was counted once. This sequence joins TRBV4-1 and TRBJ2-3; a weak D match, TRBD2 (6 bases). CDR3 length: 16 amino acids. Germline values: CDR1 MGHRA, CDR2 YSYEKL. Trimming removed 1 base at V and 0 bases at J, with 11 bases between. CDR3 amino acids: CASSQVGRDSTDTQYF. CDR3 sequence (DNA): TGCGCCAGCAGCCAAGTCGGGCGGGATAGCACAGATACGCAGTATTTT.

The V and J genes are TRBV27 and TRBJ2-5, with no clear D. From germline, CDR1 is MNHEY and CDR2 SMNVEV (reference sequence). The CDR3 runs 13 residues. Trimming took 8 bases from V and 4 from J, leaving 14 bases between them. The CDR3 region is CASSHSLGETQYF. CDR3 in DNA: TGTGCCAGCTCGCACAGCCTGGGAGAGACCCAGTACTTC.

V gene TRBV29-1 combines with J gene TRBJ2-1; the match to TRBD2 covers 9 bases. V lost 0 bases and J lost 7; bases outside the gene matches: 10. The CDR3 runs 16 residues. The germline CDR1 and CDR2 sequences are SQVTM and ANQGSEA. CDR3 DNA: TGCAGCGTTGAAGATCTAGCGGGGAGCTCGGTGAATGAGCAGTTCTTC. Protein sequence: CSVEDLAGSSVNEQFF.

In DNA, the CDR3 is TGTGCCAGCAGTTTCTTCGGGACGGCAACCTACGAGCAGTACTTC. Translation gives CASSFFGTATYEQYF. V usage is TRBV28 and J usage is TRBJ2-7, with D tentatively TRBD1 or TRBD2 (5 bases each). Between the trimmed V and J ends, which lost 3 bases and 2 bases, there was a span of 14 bases. Per the germline V gene, CDR1 is MDHEN and CDR2 is SYDVKM. The CDR3 totals 15 residues.

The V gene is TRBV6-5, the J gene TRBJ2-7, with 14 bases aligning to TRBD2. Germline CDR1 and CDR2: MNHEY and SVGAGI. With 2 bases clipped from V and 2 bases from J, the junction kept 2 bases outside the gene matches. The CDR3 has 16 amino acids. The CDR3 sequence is CASSYAGLAGAYEQYF. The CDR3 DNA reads TGTGCCAGCAGTTACGCGGGACTAGCGGGAGCCTACGAGCAGTACTTC.

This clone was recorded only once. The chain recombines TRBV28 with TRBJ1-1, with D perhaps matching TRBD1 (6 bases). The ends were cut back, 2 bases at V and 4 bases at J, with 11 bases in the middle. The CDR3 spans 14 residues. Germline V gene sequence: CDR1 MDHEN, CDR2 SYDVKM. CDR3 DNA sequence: TGTGCCAGCAGTTTAGAAGGGGGAGGCACTGAAGCTTTCTTT. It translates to CASSLEGGGTEAFF.

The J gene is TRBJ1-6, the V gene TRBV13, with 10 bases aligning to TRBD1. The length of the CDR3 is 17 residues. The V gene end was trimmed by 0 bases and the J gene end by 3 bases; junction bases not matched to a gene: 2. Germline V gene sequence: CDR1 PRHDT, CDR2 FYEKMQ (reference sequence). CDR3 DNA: TGTGCCAGCAGCTTAGGGGGACAGGGGAACTATAATTCACCCCTCCACTTT. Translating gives CASSLGGQGNYNSPLHF.

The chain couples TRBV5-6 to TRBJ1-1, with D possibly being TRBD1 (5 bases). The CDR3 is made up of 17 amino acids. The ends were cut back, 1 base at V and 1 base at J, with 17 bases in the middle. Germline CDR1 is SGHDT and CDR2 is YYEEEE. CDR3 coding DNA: TGTGCCAGCAGCTTGCGGGGAGGGGCATCGTGGAACACTGAAGCTTTCTTT. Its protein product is CASSLRGGASWNTEAFF.

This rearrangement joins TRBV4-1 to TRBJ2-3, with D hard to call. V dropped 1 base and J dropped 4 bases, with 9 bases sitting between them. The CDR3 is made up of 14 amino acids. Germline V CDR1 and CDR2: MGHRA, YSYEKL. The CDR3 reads CASSQASQPDTQYF. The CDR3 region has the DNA TGCGCCAGCAGCCAAGCGTCCCAGCCAGATACGCAGTATTTT.

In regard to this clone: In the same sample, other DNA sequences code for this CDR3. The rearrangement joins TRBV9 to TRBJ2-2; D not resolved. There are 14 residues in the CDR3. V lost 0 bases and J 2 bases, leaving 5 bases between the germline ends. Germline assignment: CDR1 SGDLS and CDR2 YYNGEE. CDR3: CASSVVDNTGELFF. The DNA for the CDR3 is TGTGCCAGCAGCGTAGTGGACAACACCGGGGAGCTGTTTTTT.

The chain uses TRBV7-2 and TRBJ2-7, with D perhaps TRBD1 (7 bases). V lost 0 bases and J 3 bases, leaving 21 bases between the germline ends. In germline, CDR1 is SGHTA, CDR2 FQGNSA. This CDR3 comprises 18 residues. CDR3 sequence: CASSLALNRGGPYYEQYF. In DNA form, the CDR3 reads TGTGCCAGCAGCTTAGCGCTAAACAGGGGAGGACCCTACTACGAGCAGTACTTC.

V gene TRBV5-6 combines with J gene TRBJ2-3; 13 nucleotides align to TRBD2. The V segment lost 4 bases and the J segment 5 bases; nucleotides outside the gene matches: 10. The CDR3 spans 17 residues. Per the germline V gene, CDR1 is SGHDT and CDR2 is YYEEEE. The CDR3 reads CASSTRLAGGQEDTQYF. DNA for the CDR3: TGTGCCAGCAGCACCCGACTAGCGGGAGGCCAGGAAGATACGCAGTATTTT. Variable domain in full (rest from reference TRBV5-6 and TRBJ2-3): DAGVTQSPTHLIKTRGQQVTLRCSPKSGHDTVSWYQQALGQGPQFIFQYYEEEERQRGNFPDRFSGHQFPNYSSELNVNALLLGDSALYLCASSTRLAGGQEDTQYFGPGTRLTVL.

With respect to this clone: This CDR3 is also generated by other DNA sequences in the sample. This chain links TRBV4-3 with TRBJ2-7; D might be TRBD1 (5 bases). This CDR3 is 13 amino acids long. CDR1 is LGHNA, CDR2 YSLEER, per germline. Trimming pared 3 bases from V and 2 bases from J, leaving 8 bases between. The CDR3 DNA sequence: TGCGCCAGCAGCCAGGGGCTCGCCTACGAGCAGTACTTC. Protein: CASSQGLAYEQYF.

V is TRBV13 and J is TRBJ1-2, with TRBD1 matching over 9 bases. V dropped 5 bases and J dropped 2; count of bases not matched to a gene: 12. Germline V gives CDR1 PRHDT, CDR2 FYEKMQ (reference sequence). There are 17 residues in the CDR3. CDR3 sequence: CASSPRGTGTVNYGYTF. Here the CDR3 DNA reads TGTGCCAGCAGCCCACGCGGGACAGGGACCGTAAACTATGGCTACACCTTC.

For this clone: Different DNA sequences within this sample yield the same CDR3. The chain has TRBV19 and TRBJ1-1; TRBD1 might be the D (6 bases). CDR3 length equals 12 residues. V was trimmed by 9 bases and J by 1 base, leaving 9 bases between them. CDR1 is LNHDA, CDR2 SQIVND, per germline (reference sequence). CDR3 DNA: TGTGCCAGCAGGACAGAGAACACTGAAGCTTTCTTT. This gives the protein CASRTENTEAFF.

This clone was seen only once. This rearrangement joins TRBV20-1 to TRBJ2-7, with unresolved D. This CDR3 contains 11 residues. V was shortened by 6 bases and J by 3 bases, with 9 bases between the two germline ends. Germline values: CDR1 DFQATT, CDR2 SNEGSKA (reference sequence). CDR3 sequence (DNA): TGCAGTGCCAACGACATCTACGAGCAGTACTTC. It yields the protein CSANDIYEQYF.

DNA for the CDR3: TGTGCCAGCAGTTTTTCAGCGGGACCTTTCTCCTACGAGCAGTACTTC. Protein product: CASSFSAGPFSYEQYF. V is TRBV27 and J is TRBJ2-7, with 7 positions matching TRBD2. Germline V gene sequence: CDR1 MNHEY, CDR2 SMNVEV (reference sequence). The CDR3 consists of 16 residues. V lost 3 bases, J lost 0 bases, and 8 bases stayed unmatched.

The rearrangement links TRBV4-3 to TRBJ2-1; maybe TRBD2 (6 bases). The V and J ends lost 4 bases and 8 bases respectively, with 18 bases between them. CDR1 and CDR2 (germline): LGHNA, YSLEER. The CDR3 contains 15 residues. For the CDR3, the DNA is TGCGCCAGCAGCCCGGGACTTCCCGGGGCATATGAGCAGTTCTTC. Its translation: CASSPGLPGAYEQFF.

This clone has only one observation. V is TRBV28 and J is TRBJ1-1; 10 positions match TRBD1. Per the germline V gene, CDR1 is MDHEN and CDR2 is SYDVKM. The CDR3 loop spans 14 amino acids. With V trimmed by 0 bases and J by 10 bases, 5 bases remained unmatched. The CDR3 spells CASSLWNRDRGAFF. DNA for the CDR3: TGTGCCAGCAGTTTATGGAACCGGGACAGGGGAGCTTTCTTT.

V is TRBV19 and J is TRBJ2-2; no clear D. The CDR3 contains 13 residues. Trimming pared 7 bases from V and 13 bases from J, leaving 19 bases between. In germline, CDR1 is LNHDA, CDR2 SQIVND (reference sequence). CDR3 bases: TGTGCCAGTATCGACCCATTAGATGCATGGCTGTTTTTT. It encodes CASIDPLDAWLFF.

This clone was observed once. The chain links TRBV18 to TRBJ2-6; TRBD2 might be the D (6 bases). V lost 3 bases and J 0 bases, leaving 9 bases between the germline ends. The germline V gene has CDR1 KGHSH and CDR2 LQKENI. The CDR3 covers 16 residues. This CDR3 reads CASSPRTISGANVLTF. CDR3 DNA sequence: TGTGCCAGCTCACCCCGGACTATCTCTGGGGCCAACGTCCTGACTTTC.